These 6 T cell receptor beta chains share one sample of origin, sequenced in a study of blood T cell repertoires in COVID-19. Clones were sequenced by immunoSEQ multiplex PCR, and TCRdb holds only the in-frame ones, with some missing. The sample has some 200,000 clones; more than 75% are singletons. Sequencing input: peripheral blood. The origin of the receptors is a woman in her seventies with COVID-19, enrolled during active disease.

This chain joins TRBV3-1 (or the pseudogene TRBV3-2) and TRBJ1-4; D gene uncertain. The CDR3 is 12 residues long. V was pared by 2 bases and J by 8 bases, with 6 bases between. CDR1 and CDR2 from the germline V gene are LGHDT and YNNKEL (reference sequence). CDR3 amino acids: CASSQNGEKLFF. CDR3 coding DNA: TGTGCCAGCAGCCAAAACGGGGAAAAACTGTTTTTT.

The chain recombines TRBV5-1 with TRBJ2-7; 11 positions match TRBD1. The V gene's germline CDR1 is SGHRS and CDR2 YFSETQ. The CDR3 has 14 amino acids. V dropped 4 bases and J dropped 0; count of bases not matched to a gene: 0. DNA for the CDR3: TGCGCCAGCAGCGGGACAGGGGGCTCCTACGAGCAGTACTTC. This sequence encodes CASSGTGGSYEQYF.

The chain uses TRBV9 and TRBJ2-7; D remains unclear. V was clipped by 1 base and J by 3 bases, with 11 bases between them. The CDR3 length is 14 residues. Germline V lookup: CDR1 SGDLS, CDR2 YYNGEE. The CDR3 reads CASSVSYPGYEQYF. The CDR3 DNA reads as TGTGCCAGCAGCGTAAGTTACCCGGGCTACGAGCAGTACTTC.

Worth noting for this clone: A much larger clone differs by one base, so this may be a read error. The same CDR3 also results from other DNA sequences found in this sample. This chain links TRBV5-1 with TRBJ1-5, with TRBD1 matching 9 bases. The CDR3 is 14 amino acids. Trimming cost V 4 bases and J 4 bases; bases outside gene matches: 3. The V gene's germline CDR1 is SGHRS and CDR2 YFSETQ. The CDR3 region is CASSPGTGNQPQHF. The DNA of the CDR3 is TGCGCCAGCAGCCCCGGGACAGGGAATCAGCCCCAGCATTTT.

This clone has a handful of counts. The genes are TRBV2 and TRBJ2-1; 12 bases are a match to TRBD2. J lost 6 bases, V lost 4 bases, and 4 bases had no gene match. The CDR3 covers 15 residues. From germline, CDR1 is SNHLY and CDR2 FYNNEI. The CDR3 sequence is CASSVLAGGTNEQFF. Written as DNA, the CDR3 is TGTGCCAGCAGTGTCCTAGCGGGAGGGACCAATGAGCAGTTCTTC.

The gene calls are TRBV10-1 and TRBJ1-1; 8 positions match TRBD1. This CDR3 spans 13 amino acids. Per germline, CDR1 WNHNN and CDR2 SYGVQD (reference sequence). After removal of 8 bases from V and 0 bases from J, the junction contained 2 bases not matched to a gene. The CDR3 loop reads CASGQGLNTEAFF. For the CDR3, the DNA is TGCGCCAGCGGACAGGGTCTGAACACTGAAGCTTTCTTT.